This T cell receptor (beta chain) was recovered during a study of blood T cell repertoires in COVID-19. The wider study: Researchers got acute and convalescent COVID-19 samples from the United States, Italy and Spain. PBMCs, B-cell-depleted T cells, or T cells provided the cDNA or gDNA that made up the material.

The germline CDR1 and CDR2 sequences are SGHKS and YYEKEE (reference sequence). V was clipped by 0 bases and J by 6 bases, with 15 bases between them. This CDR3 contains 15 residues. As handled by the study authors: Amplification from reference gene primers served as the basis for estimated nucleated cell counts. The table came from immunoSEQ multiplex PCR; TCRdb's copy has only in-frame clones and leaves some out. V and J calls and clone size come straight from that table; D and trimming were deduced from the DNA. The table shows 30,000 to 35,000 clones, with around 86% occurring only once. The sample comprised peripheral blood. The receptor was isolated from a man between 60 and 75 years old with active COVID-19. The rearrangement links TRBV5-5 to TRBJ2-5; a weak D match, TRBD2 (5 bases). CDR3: CASSLETSFPKTQYF. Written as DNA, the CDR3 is TGTGCCAGCAGCTTGGAAACTAGTTTCCCCAAGACCCAGTACTTC.